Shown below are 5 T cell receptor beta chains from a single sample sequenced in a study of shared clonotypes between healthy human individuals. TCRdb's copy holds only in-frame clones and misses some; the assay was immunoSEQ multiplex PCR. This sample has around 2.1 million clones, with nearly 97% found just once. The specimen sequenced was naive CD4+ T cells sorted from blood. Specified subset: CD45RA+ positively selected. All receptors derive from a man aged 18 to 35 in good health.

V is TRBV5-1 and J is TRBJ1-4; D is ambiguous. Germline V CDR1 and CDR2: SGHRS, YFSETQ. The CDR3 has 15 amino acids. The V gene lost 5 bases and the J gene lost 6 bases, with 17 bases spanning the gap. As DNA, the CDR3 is TGCGCCAGCAGGGATGAGGGAAGGCCAGATGAAAAACTGTTTTTT. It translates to CASRDEGRPDEKLFF.

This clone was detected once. This CDR3 is CASSLGHLPTDTQYF. The CDR3 DNA reads TGTGCCAGCAGCTTAGGACACCTACCCACAGATACGCAGTATTTT. The chain combines TRBV11-2 with TRBJ2-3; no clear D. The germline V gene encodes CDR1 SGHAT and CDR2 FQNNGV. The CDR3 is 15 amino acids. Trimming took 1 base from V and 2 from J, leaving 10 bases between them. Combining the CDR3 with reference TRBV11-2 and TRBJ2-3 gives the whole variable domain EAGVAQSPRYKIIEKRQSVAFWCNPISGHATLYWYQQILGQGPKLLIQFQNNGVVDDSQLPKDRFSAERLKGVDSTLKIQPAKLEDSAVYLCASSLGHLPTDTQYFGPGTRLTVL.

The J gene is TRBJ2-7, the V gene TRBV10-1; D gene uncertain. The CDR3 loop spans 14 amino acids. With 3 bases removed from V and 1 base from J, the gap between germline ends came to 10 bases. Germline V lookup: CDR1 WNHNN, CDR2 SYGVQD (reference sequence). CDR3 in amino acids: CASSEWQDSYEQYF. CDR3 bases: TGCGCCAGCAGTGAATGGCAGGATTCCTACGAGCAGTACTTC.

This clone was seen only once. The CDR3 loop reads CATWDRGRNQPQHF. Written as DNA, the CDR3 is TGTGCCACCTGGGACAGGGGGCGCAATCAGCCCCAGCATTTT. The V and J genes are TRBV28 and TRBJ1-5, with TRBD1 identical over 12 bases. Unmatched junction bases numbered 3, after V lost 10 bases and J lost 2 bases. This CDR3 is built from 14 residues. Germline V gene data show CDR1 as MDHEN and CDR2 as SYDVKM. The whole variable domain, remainder taken from reference TRBV28 and TRBJ1-5, is DVKVTQSSRYLVKRTGEKVFLECVQDMDHENMFWYRQDPGLGLRLIYFSYDVKMKEKGDIPEGYSVSREKKERFSLILESASTNQTSMYLCATWDRGRNQPQHFGDGTRLSIL.

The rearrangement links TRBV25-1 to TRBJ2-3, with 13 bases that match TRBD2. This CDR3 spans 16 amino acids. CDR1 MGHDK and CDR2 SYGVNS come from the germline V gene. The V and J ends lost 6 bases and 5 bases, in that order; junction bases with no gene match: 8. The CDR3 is CASSDGTSGNVDTQYF. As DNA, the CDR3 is TGTGCCAGCAGCGACGGGACTAGCGGGAATGTAGATACGCAGTATTTT.